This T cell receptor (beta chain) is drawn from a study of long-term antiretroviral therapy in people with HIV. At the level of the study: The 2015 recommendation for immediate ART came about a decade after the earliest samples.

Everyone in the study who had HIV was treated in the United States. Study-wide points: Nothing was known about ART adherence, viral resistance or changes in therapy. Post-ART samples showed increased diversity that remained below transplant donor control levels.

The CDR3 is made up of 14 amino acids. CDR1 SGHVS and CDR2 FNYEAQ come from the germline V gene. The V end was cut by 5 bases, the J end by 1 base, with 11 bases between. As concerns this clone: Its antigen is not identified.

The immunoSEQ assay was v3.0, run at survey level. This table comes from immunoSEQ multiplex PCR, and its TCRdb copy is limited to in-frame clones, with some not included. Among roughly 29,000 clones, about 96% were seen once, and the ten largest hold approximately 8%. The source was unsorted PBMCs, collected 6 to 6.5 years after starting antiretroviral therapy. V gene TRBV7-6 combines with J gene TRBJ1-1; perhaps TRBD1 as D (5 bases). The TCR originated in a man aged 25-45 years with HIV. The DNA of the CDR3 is TGTGCCAGCAGCCCCATTCAGGGGAACACTGAAGCTTTCTTT. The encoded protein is CASSPIQGNTEAFF.